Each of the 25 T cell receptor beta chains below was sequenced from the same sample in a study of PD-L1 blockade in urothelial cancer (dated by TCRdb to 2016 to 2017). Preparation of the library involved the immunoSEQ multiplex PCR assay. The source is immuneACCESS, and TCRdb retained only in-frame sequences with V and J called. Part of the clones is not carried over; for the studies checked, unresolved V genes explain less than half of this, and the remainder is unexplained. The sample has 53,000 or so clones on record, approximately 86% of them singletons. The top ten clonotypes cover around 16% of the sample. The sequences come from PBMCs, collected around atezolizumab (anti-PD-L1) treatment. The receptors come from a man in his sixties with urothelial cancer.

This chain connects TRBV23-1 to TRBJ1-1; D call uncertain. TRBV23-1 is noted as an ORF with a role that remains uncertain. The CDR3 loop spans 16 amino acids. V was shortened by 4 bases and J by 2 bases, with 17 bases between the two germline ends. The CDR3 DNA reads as TGCGCCAGCAGTCCTCACGCGCACTCAATAAACACTGAAGCTTTCTTT. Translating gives CASSPHAHSINTEAFF.

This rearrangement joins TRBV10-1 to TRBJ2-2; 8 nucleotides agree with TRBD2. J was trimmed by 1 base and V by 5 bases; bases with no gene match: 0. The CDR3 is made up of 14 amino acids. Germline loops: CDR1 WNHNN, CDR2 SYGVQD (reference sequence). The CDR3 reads CASSTSGNTGELFF. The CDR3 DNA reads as TGCGCCAGCAGTACTAGCGGGAACACCGGGGAGCTGTTTTTT.

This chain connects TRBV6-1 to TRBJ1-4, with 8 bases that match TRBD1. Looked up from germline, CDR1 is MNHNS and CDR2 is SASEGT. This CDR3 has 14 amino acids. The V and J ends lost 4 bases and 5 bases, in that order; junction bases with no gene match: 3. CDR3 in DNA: TGTGCCAGCAGTGTGACAGGGGTCAATGAAAAACTGTTTTTT. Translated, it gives CASSVTGVNEKLFF.

In DNA form, the CDR3 reads TGTGCCAGTAGTATCCCGCCGTCCGGCGGGGAGCTGTTTTTT. Its translation: CASSIPPSGGELFF. The gene calls are TRBV19 and TRBJ2-2; unclear D gene. Deletions cut 3 bases from V and 7 bases from J, with 12 bases between. The CDR3 contains 14 residues. Germline CDR1 reads LNHDA; CDR2 reads SQIVND (reference sequence).

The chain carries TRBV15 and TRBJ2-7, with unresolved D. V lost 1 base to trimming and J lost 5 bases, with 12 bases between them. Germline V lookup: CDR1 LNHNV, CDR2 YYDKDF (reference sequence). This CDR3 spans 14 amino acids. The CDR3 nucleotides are TGTGCCACCAGCAGAGTACGCTTTGGCAACGAGCAGTACTTC. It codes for CATSRVRFGNEQYF. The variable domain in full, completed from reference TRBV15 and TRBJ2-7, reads DAMVIQNPRYQVTQFGKPVTLSCSQTLNHNVMYWYQQKSSQAPKLLFHYYDKDFNNEADTPDNFQSRRPNTSFCFLDIRSPGLGDTAMYLCATSRVRFGNEQYFGPGTRLTVT.

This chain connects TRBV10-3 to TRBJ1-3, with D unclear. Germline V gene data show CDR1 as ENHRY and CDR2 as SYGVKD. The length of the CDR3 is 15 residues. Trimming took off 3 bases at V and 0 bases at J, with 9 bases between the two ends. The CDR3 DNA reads TGTGCCATCAGTGACGTCCGGGTCTCTGGAAACACCATATATTTT. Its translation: CAISDVRVSGNTIYF.

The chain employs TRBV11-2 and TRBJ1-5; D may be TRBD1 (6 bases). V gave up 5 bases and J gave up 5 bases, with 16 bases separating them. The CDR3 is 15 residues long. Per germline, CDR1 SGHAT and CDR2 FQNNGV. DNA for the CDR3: TGTGCCAGCAGCGCCATCCAGGGGCGGCATCAGCCCCAGCATTTT. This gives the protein CASSAIQGRHQPQHF.

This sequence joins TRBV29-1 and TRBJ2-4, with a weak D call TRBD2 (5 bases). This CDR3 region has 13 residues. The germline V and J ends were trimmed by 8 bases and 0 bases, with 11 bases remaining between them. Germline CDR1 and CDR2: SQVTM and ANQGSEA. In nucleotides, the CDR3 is TGCAGCTTTCGGGAACTAGCCAAAAACATTCAGTACTTC. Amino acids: CSFRELAKNIQYF.

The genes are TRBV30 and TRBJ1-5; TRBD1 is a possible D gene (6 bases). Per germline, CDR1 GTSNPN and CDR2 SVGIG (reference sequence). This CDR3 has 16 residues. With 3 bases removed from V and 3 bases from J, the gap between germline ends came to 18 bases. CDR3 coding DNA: TGTGCCTGGAGGCGGCAGGGGAGAGGGGTCAATCAGCCCCAGCATTTT. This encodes CAWRRQGRGVNQPQHF.

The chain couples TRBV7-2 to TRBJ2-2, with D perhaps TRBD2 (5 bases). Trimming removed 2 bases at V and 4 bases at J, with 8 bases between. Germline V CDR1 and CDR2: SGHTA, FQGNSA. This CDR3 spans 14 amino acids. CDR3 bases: TGTGCCAGCAGCTTAATGAGGGTCACCGGGGAGCTGTTTTTT. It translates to CASSLMRVTGELFF.

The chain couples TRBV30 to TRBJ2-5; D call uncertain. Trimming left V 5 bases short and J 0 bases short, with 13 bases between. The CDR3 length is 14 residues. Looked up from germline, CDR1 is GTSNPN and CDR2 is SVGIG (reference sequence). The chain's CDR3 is CAWFSGRYQETQYF. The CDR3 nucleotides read TGTGCCTGGTTTAGTGGCAGGTACCAAGAGACCCAGTACTTC.

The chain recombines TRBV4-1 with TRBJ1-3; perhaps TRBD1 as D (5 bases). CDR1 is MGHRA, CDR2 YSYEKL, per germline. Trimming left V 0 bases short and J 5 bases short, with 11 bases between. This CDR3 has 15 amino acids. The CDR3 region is CASSQDGGVRNTIYF. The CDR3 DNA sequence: TGCGCCAGCAGCCAAGATGGGGGGGTTAGAAACACCATATATTTT.

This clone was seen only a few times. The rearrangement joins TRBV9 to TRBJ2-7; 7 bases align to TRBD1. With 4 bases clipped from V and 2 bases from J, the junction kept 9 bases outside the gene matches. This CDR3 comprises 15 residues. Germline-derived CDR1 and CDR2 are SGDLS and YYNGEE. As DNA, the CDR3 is TGTGCCAGCAGCAGTCGACAGGGACCTACCTACGAGCAGTACTTC. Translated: CASSSRQGPTYEQYF.

CDR3 in DNA: TGTGCCATCAGCCTGGGGGGGCCAAATCAGCCCCAGCATTTT. This sequence encodes CAISLGGPNQPQHF. The chain joins TRBV10-3 to TRBJ1-5, with a weak D call TRBD1 (6 bases). CDR1 is ENHRY and CDR2 is SYGVKD in the germline V gene. Trimming removed 6 bases at V and 4 bases at J, with 13 bases between. The CDR3 sequence is 14 residues long.

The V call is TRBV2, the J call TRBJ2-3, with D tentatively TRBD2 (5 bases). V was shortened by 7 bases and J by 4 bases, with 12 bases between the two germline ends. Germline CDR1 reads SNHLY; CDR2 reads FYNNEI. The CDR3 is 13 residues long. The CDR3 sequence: CASIRETADTQYF. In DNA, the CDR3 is TGTGCCAGCATAAGGGAGACTGCAGATACGCAGTATTTT.

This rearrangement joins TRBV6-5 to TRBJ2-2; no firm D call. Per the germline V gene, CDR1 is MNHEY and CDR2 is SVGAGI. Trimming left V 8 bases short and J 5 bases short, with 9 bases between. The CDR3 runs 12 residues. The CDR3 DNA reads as TGTGCCAGCTGCCGCGGTACCGGGGAGCTGTTTTTT. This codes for CASCRGTGELFF.

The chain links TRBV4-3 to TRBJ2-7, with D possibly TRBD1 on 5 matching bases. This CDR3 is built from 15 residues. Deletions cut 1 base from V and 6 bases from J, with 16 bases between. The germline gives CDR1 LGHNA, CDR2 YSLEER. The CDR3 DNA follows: TGCGCCAGCAGCCAAGGACAGCATTGGGCCTCCGAGCAGTACTTC. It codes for CASSQGQHWASEQYF.

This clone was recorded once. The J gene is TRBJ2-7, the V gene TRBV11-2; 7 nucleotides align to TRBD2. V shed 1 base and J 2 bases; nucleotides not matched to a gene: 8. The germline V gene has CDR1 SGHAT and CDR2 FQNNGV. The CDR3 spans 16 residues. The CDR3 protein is CASSLAASGGTYEQYF. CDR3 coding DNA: TGTGCCAGCAGCTTAGCCGCTAGCGGAGGCACCTACGAGCAGTACTTC.

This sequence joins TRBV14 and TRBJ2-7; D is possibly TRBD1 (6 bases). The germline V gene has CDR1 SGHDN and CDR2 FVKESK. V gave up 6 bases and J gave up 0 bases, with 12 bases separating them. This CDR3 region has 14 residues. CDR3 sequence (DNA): TGTGCCAGCAGTCGGACAGCCAGCTCCTACGAGCAGTACTTC. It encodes CASSRTASSYEQYF.

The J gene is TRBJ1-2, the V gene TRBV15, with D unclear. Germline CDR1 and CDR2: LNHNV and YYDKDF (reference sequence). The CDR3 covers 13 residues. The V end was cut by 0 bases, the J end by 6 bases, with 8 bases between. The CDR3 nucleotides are TGTGCCACCAGCAGAGAGGAGGAGAATGGCTACACCTTC. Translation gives CATSREEENGYTF.

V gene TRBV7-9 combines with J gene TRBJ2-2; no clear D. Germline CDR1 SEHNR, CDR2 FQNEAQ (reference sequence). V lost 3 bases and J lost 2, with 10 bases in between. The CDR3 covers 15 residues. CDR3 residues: CASSFSQTNTGELFF. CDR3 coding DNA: TGTGCCAGCAGCTTCTCGCAAACTAACACCGGGGAGCTGTTTTTT.

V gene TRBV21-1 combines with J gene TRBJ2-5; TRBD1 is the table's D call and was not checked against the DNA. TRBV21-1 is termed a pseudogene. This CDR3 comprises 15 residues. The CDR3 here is CASLRCQEYQETQYF. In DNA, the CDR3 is TGTGCCAGCCTTCGGTGTCAGGAATACCAAGAGACCCAGTACTTC.

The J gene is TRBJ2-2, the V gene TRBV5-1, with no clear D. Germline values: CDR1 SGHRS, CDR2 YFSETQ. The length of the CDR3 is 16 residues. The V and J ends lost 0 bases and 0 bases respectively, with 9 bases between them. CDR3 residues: CASSLVLYTNTGELFF. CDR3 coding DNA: TGCGCCAGCAGCTTGGTGCTATATACGAACACCGGGGAGCTGTTTTTT.

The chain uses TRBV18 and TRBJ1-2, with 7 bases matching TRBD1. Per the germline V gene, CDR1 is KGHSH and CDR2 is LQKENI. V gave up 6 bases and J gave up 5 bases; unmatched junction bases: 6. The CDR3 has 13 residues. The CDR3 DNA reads TGTGCCAGCTCGCCGGGACAGATTTATGGCTACACCTTC. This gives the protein CASSPGQIYGYTF.

CDR3 protein: CASSLWDRGQPQHF. CDR3 nucleotides: TGTGCCAGCAGCTTGTGGGACAGGGGGCAGCCCCAGCATTTT. The chain has TRBV7-2 and TRBJ1-5; 11 nucleotides align to TRBD1. This CDR3 comprises 14 residues. Trimming cost V 3 bases and J 7 bases; bases outside gene matches: 2. Looked up from germline, CDR1 is SGHTA and CDR2 is FQGNSA.